This T cell receptor beta chain was identified during a study of PD-L1 blockade in urothelial cancer. Study-wide background: Blood-derived samples held a median about 130,000 T cells.

Overall study findings and caveats: Greater 3-week expansion of tumor-associated blood clones was recorded for durable-benefit patients. Below-median blood TCR clonality before treatment forecast better survival.

The method was immunoSEQ multiplex PCR; TCRdb's version includes in-frame clones alone and lacks a portion of them. The sample yields 35,000 to 45,000 clones, 75% to 95% seen once. As for this clone: The antigen is not known.

Time point described: peripheral blood 6 weeks after treatment start. Pretreatment sampling and on-treatment sampling together yielded between 1 and 8 samples for each patient. This TCR was recovered from a man aged 65-85 years with urothelial cancer. This specimen was PBMCs, taken around atezolizumab (anti-PD-L1) treatment.

The DNA of the CDR3 is TGTGCCAGCAGTGAGGGGCCCCAGTACTTC. It encodes CASSEGPQYF. The gene calls are TRBV2 and TRBJ2-5, with D perhaps matching TRBD1 (5 bases). Germline V gene data show CDR1 as SNHLY and CDR2 as FYNNEI. V lost 3 bases, J lost 9 bases, and 5 bases lay in between. This CDR3 comprises 10 residues.